The next 14 T cell receptor beta chains were all read from a single sample in a study of blood T cell repertoires in COVID-19. Sequencing used immunoSEQ multiplex PCR; TCRdb keeps in-frame clones, though not all of them. The sample consists of 200,000 to 250,000 clones, around 90% of them appearing once. Sequenced: peripheral blood. These receptors were taken from a man aged 30 to 39 with COVID-19, enrolled during active disease.

The chain recombines TRBV19 with TRBJ1-1; 7 nucleotides align to TRBD1. The CDR3 loop spans 13 amino acids. With V trimmed by 5 bases and J by 5 bases, 5 bases remained unmatched. Germline CDR1 is LNHDA and CDR2 is SQIVND (reference sequence). The DNA of the CDR3 is TGTGCCAGTAGTCGACAGGGAGAAACTGAAGCTTTCTTT. The encoded protein is CASSRQGETEAFF.

The CDR3 nucleotides read TGCGCCAGCAGCTTGGAAAGCGGGAACTCCTACAATGAGCAGTTCTTC. Translated: CASSLESGNSYNEQFF. The genes are TRBV5-1 and TRBJ2-1; the match to TRBD2 covers 7 bases. The CDR3 runs 16 residues. Per the germline V gene, CDR1 is SGHRS and CDR2 is YFSETQ. J was trimmed by 0 bases and V by 0 bases; bases with no gene match: 3.

The rearrangement links TRBV27 to TRBJ1-1, with D unclear. In germline, CDR1 is MNHEY, CDR2 SMNVEV (reference sequence). V was cut by 2 bases and J by 0 bases, with 13 bases left in between. The CDR3 length is 16 residues. CDR3 in amino acids: CASSLDAASMNTEAFF. CDR3 coding DNA: TGTGCCAGCAGTTTAGACGCGGCGAGCATGAACACTGAAGCTTTCTTT.

The J gene is TRBJ2-1, the V gene TRBV30, with unresolved D. Trimming took off 3 bases at V and 10 bases at J, with 13 bases between the two ends. Germline CDR1 reads GTSNPN; CDR2 reads SVGIG (reference sequence). This CDR3 region has 12 residues. CDR3: CAWRSVPREQFF. CDR3 DNA sequence: TGTGCCTGGAGATCCGTACCTAGGGAGCAGTTCTTC.

The chain is built from TRBV5-1 and TRBJ1-1; 7 positions match TRBD1. The CDR3 runs to 16 residues. The ends lost 1 base at V and 0 bases at J; junction bases unmatched: 6. CDR1 is SGHRS and CDR2 is YFSETQ in the germline V gene. The CDR3 protein is CASSLSAGTVNTEAFF. The CDR3 nucleotides are TGCGCCAGCAGCTTGTCCGCTGGGACAGTGAACACTGAAGCTTTCTTT.

The chain carries TRBV28 and TRBJ1-2; 8 bases fit TRBD1. CDR1 is MDHEN and CDR2 is SYDVKM in the germline V gene. The CDR3 extends over 16 amino acids. The V and J ends lost 6 bases and 1 base, in that order; junction bases with no gene match: 10. DNA of the CDR3: TGTGCCAGCAGACCTTGGACAGGGTGGGGTAACTATGGCTACACCTTC. As protein: CASRPWTGWGNYGYTF.

The chain couples TRBV19 to TRBJ1-5; D not resolved. This CDR3 is 12 amino acids long. Trimming pared 3 bases from V and 8 bases from J, leaving 8 bases between. CDR1 and CDR2 (germline): LNHDA, SQIVND (reference sequence). CDR3 residues: CASSITRKPQHF. CDR3 in DNA: TGTGCCAGTAGTATCACCAGAAAGCCCCAGCATTTT.

This chain connects TRBV27 to TRBJ2-7; possible D gene TRBD2, 5 bases. The V end was cut by 2 bases, the J end by 2 bases, with 13 bases between. CDR1 is MNHEY and CDR2 is SMNVEV in the germline V gene (reference sequence). This CDR3 is built from 15 residues. The CDR3 sequence is CASSLGTGITYEQYF. The CDR3 DNA is TGTGCCAGCAGTTTAGGAACCGGGATCACCTACGAGCAGTACTTC.

This chain joins TRBV27 and TRBJ1-5; 8 bases line up with TRBD1. Per the germline V gene, CDR1 is MNHEY and CDR2 is SMNVEV (reference sequence). CDR3 length: 20 amino acids. The J segment lost 3 bases and the V segment lost 0 bases, leaving 16 bases of the junction unmatched. CDR3 sequence (DNA): TGTGCCAGCAGTTTATCCCCTGGACAGGGAATAGGGTCGGTCAATCAGCCCCAGCATTTT. Amino acids: CASSLSPGQGIGSVNQPQHF.

The rearrangement uses TRBV2 and TRBJ1-1; 8 bases are a match to TRBD1. J lost 6 bases, V lost 6 bases, and 6 bases had no gene match. This CDR3 spans 13 amino acids. CDR1 and CDR2 from the germline V gene are SNHLY and FYNNEI. CDR3 sequence reads: CASRLDRVAEAFF. DNA for the CDR3: TGTGCCAGCAGACTGGACAGGGTGGCTGAAGCTTTCTTT.

The sample holds a few counts of this clone. The chain employs TRBV9 and TRBJ1-1, with D perhaps matching TRBD1 (5 bases). With 0 bases removed from V and 2 bases from J, the gap between germline ends came to 11 bases. CDR1 and CDR2 (germline): SGDLS, YYNGEE. This CDR3 contains 15 residues. Here the CDR3 reads CASSVAAGPNTEAFF. The CDR3 coding sequence is TGTGCCAGCAGCGTAGCCGCAGGGCCTAACACTGAAGCTTTCTTT.

This clone was found once. The chain couples TRBV18 to TRBJ2-5; tentatively, D is TRBD1 (6 bases). CDR3 length: 17 residues. Germline lookup yields CDR1 KGHSH and CDR2 LQKENI. V was cut by 3 bases and J by 1 base, with 18 bases left in between. CDR3 coding DNA: TGTGCCAGCTCACCCCAGGAAGGACAGCCAACCCAAGAGACCCAGTACTTC. Protein product: CASSPQEGQPTQETQYF.

The rearrangement uses TRBV6-5 and TRBJ1-2, with D perhaps TRBD1 (5 bases). There are 13 residues in the CDR3. V gave up 0 bases and J gave up 5 bases, with 7 bases separating them. Per the germline V gene, CDR1 is MNHEY and CDR2 is SVGAGI. Here the CDR3 reads CASSYSTAYGYTF. The CDR3 region has the DNA TGTGCCAGCAGTTACTCGACAGCTTATGGCTACACCTTC.

The gene calls are TRBV2 and TRBJ2-2; the D gene is possibly TRBD1 (5 bases). The V and J ends lost 4 bases and 7 bases respectively, with 16 bases between them. The CDR3 is made up of 15 amino acids. CDR1 and CDR2 from the germline V gene are SNHLY and FYNNEI. The CDR3: CASSVEKGRIGELFF. The DNA for the CDR3 is TGTGCCAGCAGTGTCGAAAAGGGGCGGATCGGGGAGCTGTTTTTT.